This entry concerns a single T cell receptor (beta chain). Its target is unknown. Specified time point: pre-treatment sample, taken before nivolumab and TIL therapy. Patients were adults with stage 4 NSCLC. The germline V gene has CDR1 MNHNY and CDR2 SVGAGI (reference sequence). There are 14 residues in the CDR3. The V end lost 8 bases, the J end lost 0 bases, and 13 bases lay between the germline ends. This sample was taken from a study of TIL therapy for anti-PD-1-resistant metastatic lung cancer. Study outcomes and limitations: Infused TIL clonotypes partially replaced the baseline blood repertoire, then decayed over months. Treatment-naive, never-smoker and oncogene-addicted patients were overrepresented in this highly selected cohort.

Sequencing used immunoSEQ v3. Sequencing depth was around 2.2 million read pairs for survey level, roughly 5-6 million for deep. Produced via immunoSEQ multiplex PCR; TCRdb's table is partial and in-frame only. Here the sample spans 50,000 or so clones, roughly 78% being singletons. This chain links TRBV6-6 with TRBJ2-5; no firm D call. Sequences were derived from blood, sampled at baseline. This sequence originates from a woman aged 30 to 85 with non-small cell lung cancer. This CDR3 reads CASRRSSDQETQYF. CDR3 nucleotide sequence: TGTGCCAGCCGGCGTTCCAGTGACCAAGAGACCCAGTACTTC.